This record covers a single T cell receptor (beta chain). The antigen is not known. This record belongs to a study of cytomegalovirus exposure and HLA in healthy donors. Points from the study as a whole: Later findings reportedly placed an Asian-associated ancestry cluster below the 666-donor mean for N-insertions.

The CDR3 runs to 12 residues. Trimming left V 7 bases short and J 0 bases short, with 6 bases between. Germline lookup yields CDR1 SNHLY and CDR2 FYNNEI. It was with 60 Vbeta and 13 Jbeta primers that the PCR ran. Some clones are missing from TCRdb's copy, which holds only in-frame ones; the method was immunoSEQ multiplex PCR. The sample includes about 120,000 clones, around 76% of them seen just once. The material sequenced was PBMCs. The sequence derives from a man in his sixties in good health and CMV-seropositive. The genes are TRBV2 and TRBJ1-1; D remains ambiguous. Here the CDR3 DNA reads TGTGCCAGCATCGGTATGAACACTGAAGCTTTCTTT. It translates to CASIGMNTEAFF.